What follows is one TCR beta chain and its context. Germline lookup yields CDR1 MNHEY and CDR2 SVGEGT. The germline V and J ends were trimmed by 2 bases and 2 bases, with 10 bases remaining between them. This CDR3 region has 15 residues. Assay used: immunoSEQ multiplex PCR; TCRdb lists only in-frame clones, some missing. Altogether about 430,000 clones are present, about 93% being singletons, with the ten largest covering 10% to 15%. Treatment given: 19 received Ad26.COV2.S at low or high dose, single or two shots; several received placebo; per-sample allocation not given. Vaccine and placebo recipients were sampled on day 63 after the first injection. The sample belongs to a study of Ad26.COV2.S vaccination and SARS-CoV-2 variants.

The rearrangement joins TRBV6-2 or TRBV6-3 to TRBJ2-1, with a weak D call TRBD2 (5 bases). The material sequenced was peripheral blood, taken in a trial of Ad26.COV2.S vaccine versus placebo. The source of this sequence is a person aged 18 to 65 who received the Ad26.COV2.S COVID-19 vaccine or a placebo. CDR3 protein: CASSYGSGTYNEQFF. DNA for the CDR3: TGTGCCAGCAGTTACGGGAGCGGAACCTACAATGAGCAGTTCTTC.